A selection of T cell receptor beta chains follows, all from one sample in a study of PD-1 blockade in classical Hodgkin lymphoma. The table came from immunoSEQ multiplex PCR; TCRdb's copy has only in-frame clones and leaves some out. The data contain about 86,000 clones, nearly 90% of them singletons. Here the sequenced sample was peripheral blood mononuclear cells (PBMCs), taken before the second cycle of nivolumab. Every receptor here comes from a human donor with classical Hodgkin lymphoma. The CDR3 runs from the conserved cysteine through the conserved F or W. D genes are given only for firm matches. For some rows the clone size is stated as once, few or many, or as a class when expanded; others skip it.

J gene: TRBJ1-1; CDR3 length: 14; V gene: TRBV7-9; clone size: NA; D gene: NA; CDR3 DNA: TGTGCCAGCAGCAATCGAGCCGGGGCCACTGAAGCTTTCTTT; CDR3 protein: CASSNRAGATEAFF
J gene: TRBJ2-2; CDR3 length: 14; V gene: TRBV7-9; clone size: NA; D gene: TRBD1; CDR3 DNA: TGTGCCAGCAGCCTAGAACAGGGGTCCGGGGAGCTGTTTTTT; CDR3 protein: CASSLEQGSGELFF
J gene: TRBJ1-4; CDR3 length: 14; V gene: TRBV30; clone size: few; D gene: NA; CDR3 DNA: TGTGCCTGGAGTGGAGCCGCAACTAATGAAAAACTGTTTTTT; CDR3 protein: CAWSGAATNEKLFF
J gene: TRBJ2-2; CDR3 length: 13; V gene: TRBV5-4; clone size: NA; D gene: NA; CDR3 DNA: TGTGCCAGCACCCTCAGGGGCACCGGGGAGCTGTTTTTT; CDR3 protein: CASTLRGTGELFF
J gene: TRBJ2-1; CDR3 length: 23; V gene: TRBV27; clone size: NA; D gene: TRBD2; CDR3 DNA: TGTGCCAGCAGTAATCTGGCACAGGGGGCTAGGGGACTAGCGGGAGGTCTCTACAATGAGCAGTTCTTC; CDR3 protein: CASSNLAQGARGLAGGLYNEQFF
J gene: TRBJ2-1; CDR3 length: 12; V gene: TRBV5-6; clone size: NA; D gene: NA; CDR3 DNA: TGTGCCAGCAGCTTCACTAAGGATGAGCAGTTCTTC; CDR3 protein: CASSFTKDEQFF
J gene: TRBJ1-1; CDR3 length: 15; V gene: TRBV7-3; clone size: NA; D gene: NA; CDR3 DNA: TGTGCCAGCAGCGCCTGGACATCTTTGAACACTGAAGCTTTCTTT; CDR3 protein: CASSAWTSLNTEAFF
J gene: TRBJ2-3; CDR3 length: 17; V gene: TRBV7-6; clone size: NA; D gene: TRBD2; CDR3 DNA: TGTGCCAGCAGCTTGCGGACTAGCGGGAGTTCCCCAGATACGCAGTATTTT; CDR3 protein: CASSLRTSGSSPDTQYF
J gene: TRBJ1-2; CDR3 length: 15; V gene: TRBV28; clone size: NA; D gene: NA; CDR3 DNA: TGTGCCAGCAGTTTGTGGGTTGAGGGGAGTTATGGCTACACCTTC; CDR3 protein: CASSLWVEGSYGYTF
J gene: TRBJ2-3; CDR3 length: 16; V gene: TRBV10-3; clone size: NA; D gene: NA; CDR3 DNA: TGTGCCATCAGTGAGATCGACGCGGGCCCGACAGATACGCAGTATTTT; CDR3 protein: CAISEIDAGPTDTQYF
J gene: TRBJ1-4; CDR3 length: 12; V gene: TRBV6-5; clone size: NA; D gene: NA; CDR3 DNA: TGTGCCAGCAGTAACTCACCGGAGCGACTGTTTTTT; CDR3 protein: CASSNSPERLFF
J gene: TRBJ2-2; CDR3 length: 16; V gene: TRBV5-1; clone size: NA; D gene: TRBD2; CDR3 DNA: TGCGCCAGCAGCAGGACTAGCGCCGCGAACACCGGGGAGCTGTTTTTT; CDR3 protein: CASSRTSAANTGELFF
J gene: TRBJ2-7; CDR3 length: 12; V gene: TRBV28; clone size: NA; D gene: NA; CDR3 DNA: TGTGCCAGCAGCCTGGACACCTACGAGCAGTACTTC; CDR3 protein: CASSLDTYEQYF
J gene: TRBJ1-5; CDR3 length: 14; V gene: TRBV7-2; clone size: NA; D gene: NA; CDR3 DNA: TGTGCCAGCAGCTTGAAGACAGGCAATCAGCCCCAGCATTTT; CDR3 protein: CASSLKTGNQPQHF
J gene: TRBJ1-3; CDR3 length: 16; V gene: TRBV19; clone size: NA; D gene: TRBD1; CDR3 DNA: TGTGCCAGTACCACAGGGGAAGCGATATCTGGAAACACCATATATTTT; CDR3 protein: CASTTGEAISGNTIYF
J gene: TRBJ1-6; CDR3 length: 13; V gene: TRBV6-6; clone size: NA; D gene: TRBD1; CDR3 DNA: TGTGCCAGCACGACAGGGTCGGGTTCACCCCTCCACTTT; CDR3 protein: CASTTGSGSPLHF
J gene: TRBJ1-6; CDR3 length: 13; V gene: TRBV7-2; clone size: NA; D gene: NA; CDR3 DNA: TGTGCCAGCAGCTCCGACCGTAAGCTACCCCTCCACTTT; CDR3 protein: CASSSDRKLPLHF
J gene: TRBJ1-5; CDR3 length: 14; V gene: TRBV6-6; clone size: NA; D gene: NA; CDR3 DNA: TGTGCCAGCAGTTATACAGATGCAAATCAGCCCCAGCATTTT; CDR3 protein: CASSYTDANQPQHF
J gene: TRBJ1-2; CDR3 length: 12; V gene: TRBV25-1; clone size: NA; D gene: NA; CDR3 DNA: TGTGCCAGCAGTGACTCAACCTATGGCTACACCTTC; CDR3 protein: CASSDSTYGYTF
J gene: TRBJ1-1; CDR3 length: 15; V gene: TRBV27; clone size: NA; D gene: NA; CDR3 DNA: TGTGCCAGCAGTTTAGTGGGGGCGCCGGACACTGAAGCTTTCTTT; CDR3 protein: CASSLVGAPDTEAFF
J gene: TRBJ1-2; CDR3 length: 16; V gene: TRBV28; clone size: NA; D gene: NA; CDR3 DNA: TGTGCCAGCAGTCCCATCTCACCGGGCGACCTCTATGGCTACACCTTC; CDR3 protein: CASSPISPGDLYGYTF
J gene: TRBJ2-7; CDR3 length: 17; V gene: TRBV4-1; clone size: NA; D gene: NA; CDR3 DNA: TGCGCCAGCAGCCAAGAGGGCCCGCGACAGGACTCCTACGAGCAGTACTTC; CDR3 protein: CASSQEGPRQDSYEQYF
J gene: TRBJ2-1; CDR3 length: 17; V gene: TRBV4-1; clone size: NA; D gene: TRBD2; CDR3 DNA: TGCGCCAGCAGCCAAGAGGGACTAGCGGGAGCGGCCAATGAGCAGTTCTTC; CDR3 protein: CASSQEGLAGAANEQFF
J gene: TRBJ2-5; CDR3 length: 15; V gene: TRBV7-6; clone size: NA; D gene: TRBD1; CDR3 DNA: TGTGCCAGCAGCCCAAAGACAGGGTACCAAGAGACCCAGTACTTC; CDR3 protein: CASSPKTGYQETQYF
J gene: TRBJ2-2; CDR3 length: 12; V gene: TRBV7-8; clone size: NA; D gene: NA; CDR3 DNA: TGTGCCAGCAGCCCCGTTACCGGGGAGCTGTTTTTT; CDR3 protein: CASSPVTGELFF
J gene: TRBJ1-2; CDR3 length: 13; V gene: TRBV28; clone size: NA; D gene: TRBD1; CDR3 DNA: TGTGCCAGCGCCGGACAGGGGAACTATGGCTACACCTTC; CDR3 protein: CASAGQGNYGYTF
J gene: TRBJ2-2; CDR3 length: 18; V gene: TRBV7-8; clone size: NA; D gene: NA; CDR3 DNA: TGTGCCAGCAGCTTAGTGGGGCGGGGCCTGAAGAACACCGGGGAGCTGTTTTTT; CDR3 protein: CASSLVGRGLKNTGELFF
J gene: TRBJ1-5; CDR3 length: 15; V gene: TRBV10-3; clone size: NA; D gene: NA; CDR3 DNA: TGTGCCACCCGCGAGGTCAGGGAGGCCAATCAGCCCCAGCATTTT; CDR3 protein: CATREVREANQPQHF
J gene: TRBJ1-1; CDR3 length: 15; V gene: TRBV19; clone size: NA; D gene: NA; CDR3 DNA: TGTGCCAGTAGTAGTGATTGGGGCGGCCACACTGAAGCTTTCTTT; CDR3 protein: CASSSDWGGHTEAFF
J gene: TRBJ1-2; CDR3 length: 13; V gene: TRBV5-8; clone size: NA; D gene: NA; CDR3 DNA: TGTGCCAGCAGCTTAACTGGACACTATGGCTACACCTTC; CDR3 protein: CASSLTGHYGYTF
J gene: TRBJ1-1; CDR3 length: 13; V gene: TRBV5-1; clone size: NA; D gene: NA; CDR3 DNA: TGCGCCAGCAGCTACCAGACGGGCCATGAAGCTTTCTTT; CDR3 protein: CASSYQTGHEAFF
J gene: TRBJ1-2; CDR3 length: 13; V gene: TRBV29-1; clone size: NA; D gene: TRBD1; CDR3 DNA: TGCAGCGCCGGACAGGGGGCCCTTGGGGGCTACACCTTC; CDR3 protein: CSAGQGALGGYTF
J gene: TRBJ1-1; CDR3 length: 17; V gene: TRBV28; clone size: NA; D gene: NA; CDR3 DNA: TGTGCCAGCAGTTTGCCCCTAGCGACTTTTAAGAACACTGAAGCTTTCTTT; CDR3 protein: CASSLPLATFKNTEAFF
J gene: TRBJ1-1; CDR3 length: 14; V gene: TRBV5-1; clone size: NA; D gene: TRBD1; CDR3 DNA: TGCGCCAGCAGCGCACAGGGGGGAGGCACTGAAGCTTTCTTT; CDR3 protein: CASSAQGGGTEAFF
J gene: TRBJ2-7; CDR3 length: 13; V gene: TRBV6-1; clone size: NA; D gene: NA; CDR3 DNA: TGTGCCAGCAGTCCCTATAAGGATTTCGAGCAGTACTTC; CDR3 protein: CASSPYKDFEQYF
J gene: TRBJ2-3; CDR3 length: 16; V gene: TRBV19; clone size: NA; D gene: TRBD2; CDR3 DNA: TGTGCCAGTACCGGAACGGACGGGACTAGCGGAATTCCGCAGTATTTT; CDR3 protein: CASTGTDGTSGIPQYF
J gene: TRBJ2-2; CDR3 length: 14; V gene: TRBV5-4; clone size: once; D gene: NA; CDR3 DNA: TGTGCCAGCAGGAGGGATCTTAACACCGGGGAGCTGTTTTTT; CDR3 protein: CASRRDLNTGELFF
J gene: TRBJ1-3; CDR3 length: 15; V gene: TRBV7-9; clone size: NA; D gene: NA; CDR3 DNA: TGTGCCAGCAGCTTAGCGAGCAACTCTGGAAACACCATATATTTT; CDR3 protein: CASSLASNSGNTIYF
J gene: TRBJ1-1; CDR3 length: 15; V gene: TRBV18; clone size: NA; D gene: TRBD1; CDR3 DNA: TGTGCCAGCTCACCGAGCAGGGGGCGCGACACTGAAGCTTTCTTT; CDR3 protein: CASSPSRGRDTEAFF
J gene: TRBJ2-1; CDR3 length: 15; V gene: TRBV6-1; clone size: few; D gene: NA; CDR3 DNA: TGTGCCAGCAGTGAGATCGGGTCGCCTGTGGATGAGCAGTTCTTC; CDR3 protein: CASSEIGSPVDEQFF